What follows is one TCR beta chain and its context. Its target is not known. Trimming pared 6 bases from V and 4 bases from J, leaving 18 bases between. The CDR3 runs 15 residues. Germline V gene data show CDR1 as MNHNS and CDR2 as SASEGT. Pregnant or lactating patients were excluded, as were those with uncontrolled infection or other autoimmune disease. The sample belongs to a study of T cells in Graves' hyperthyroidism and ophthalmopathy. At the level of the study: Peripheral blood sampling occurred at initial diagnosis, before any treatment. General observations from the study: With a median lead of around 5.9 months before onset, the model predicted ophthalmopathy.

Authors of the study amplified TCR beta CDR3 regions from RNA transcripts. In the first-round RT-PCR of the TCR CDR3, the HTBI primer set was used. TCRdb redid the calling of the multiplex PCR reads with MiXCR, one entry per CDR3 protein. The data hold 400,000 to 600,000 distinct CDR3 sequences, with 16% observed a single time. The genes are TRBV6-1 and TRBJ2-5; maybe TRBD2 (5 bases). Source material: blood. This sequence was found in a woman in her 30s with Graves' ophthalmopathy. CDR3 sequence reads: CASSPHSDEGETQYF. The CDR3 DNA reads as TGTGCCAGCAGCCCTCATTCGGACGAGGGAGAGACCCAGTACTTC.